This is a list of T cell receptor beta chains from one sample in a study of CD8+ T cells in alopecia areata. The method was immunoSEQ multiplex PCR; TCRdb's version includes in-frame clones alone and lacks a portion of them. This sample has about 190,000 clones, with 50% to 60% found just once. The sequenced sample was CD4+ T cells sorted from blood, obtained at week 4, from a patient treated with tofacitinib. These receptors were taken from a human donor with alopecia areata. CDR3s include the opening cysteine and the closing phenylalanine or tryptophan. A D gene is named only where the DNA matches it firmly. Expanded clones get a size class; other rows say once, few or many, or leave the size out.

clone_size j_call d_call v_call cdr3_nt cdr3_aa
- TRBJ2-1 TRBD2 TRBV6-5 TGTGCCAGCAGTTCCGCGGGAGAGGGGCAGTTCTTC CASSSAGEGQFF
- TRBJ2-7 - TRBV30 TGTGCTATTGACAGGGAGGAATACGAGCAGTACTTC CAIDREEYEQYF
once TRBJ2-4 TRBD2 TRBV28 TGTGCCAGCAGTTCAAGCGGGAGGGCCAAAAACATTCAGTACTTC CASSSSGRAKNIQYF
few TRBJ2-2 TRBD2 TRBV10-3 TGTGCCATCAGTGCCTGGGAGGGCCACACCGGGGAGCTGTTTTTT CAISAWEGHTGELFF
- TRBJ2-3 - TRBV5-1 TGCGCCAGCAGCTTGGTCCCCAGGGGTGGTAGCACAGATACGCAGTATTTT CASSLVPRGGSTDTQYF
- TRBJ2-3 TRBD1 TRBV11-2 TGTGCCAGCAGCTTACGACAGGGATTCACAGATACGCAGTATTTT CASSLRQGFTDTQYF
- TRBJ2-3 TRBD2 TRBV7-6 TGTGCCAGCAGCGCGAGACTAGCGGGCAACACAGATACGCAGTATTTT CASSARLAGNTDTQYF
- TRBJ1-2 - TRBV6-6 TGTGCCAGCAGTTACGGCGCAACCAGCTATGGCTACACCTTC CASSYGATSYGYTF
- TRBJ2-5 - TRBV29-1 TGCAGCGTTGGGAACCAAGAGACCCAGTACTTC CSVGNQETQYF
- TRBJ1-5 - TRBV5-5 TGTGCCAGCAGCCCCGGACCGATAAGCAATCAGCCCCAGCATTTT CASSPGPISNQPQHF
few TRBJ2-2 TRBD2 TRBV11-2 TGTGCCAGCAGCTTAGGCGGGAGGGCCGGAATCGGGGAGCTGTTTTTT CASSLGGRAGIGELFF
- TRBJ2-5 - TRBV4-1 TGCGCCAGCAGCCAAGAGGCGGTGTCTCGTCGAGAGACCCAGTACTTC CASSQEAVSRRETQYF